Given below is one T cell receptor (beta chain) in context. These data are taken from a study of blood T cell repertoires in COVID-19. In the study overall: Italy, Spain and the United States were the sources of the convalescent and acute COVID-19 samples. Sources were T cells, B-cell-depleted T cells, or PBMCs; the material itself was cDNA or gDNA.

As originally analysed: Estimated nucleated cell counts came from reference gene primer amplification. Sequenced by immunoSEQ multiplex PCR; TCRdb stores in-frame clones only, minus some. Clonal size and the V and J genes are those of that table, whereas D and trimming came from the DNA. The sample contains some 58,000 clones, 80% to 90% of which appear only once. Germline lookup yields CDR1 SEHNR and CDR2 FQNEAQ (reference sequence). Trimming removed 0 bases from V and 5 bases from J, with 7 bases in between. The CDR3 is 13 residues long. The chain recombines TRBV7-9 with TRBJ1-1; D uncertain. Sequencing was carried out using peripheral blood. The clonotype originates from a man aged 35-49 years with acute or convalescent COVID-19. CDR3 region: CASSLAEETEAFF. The CDR3 DNA reads TGTGCCAGCAGCTTAGCGGAGGAAACTGAAGCTTTCTTT.